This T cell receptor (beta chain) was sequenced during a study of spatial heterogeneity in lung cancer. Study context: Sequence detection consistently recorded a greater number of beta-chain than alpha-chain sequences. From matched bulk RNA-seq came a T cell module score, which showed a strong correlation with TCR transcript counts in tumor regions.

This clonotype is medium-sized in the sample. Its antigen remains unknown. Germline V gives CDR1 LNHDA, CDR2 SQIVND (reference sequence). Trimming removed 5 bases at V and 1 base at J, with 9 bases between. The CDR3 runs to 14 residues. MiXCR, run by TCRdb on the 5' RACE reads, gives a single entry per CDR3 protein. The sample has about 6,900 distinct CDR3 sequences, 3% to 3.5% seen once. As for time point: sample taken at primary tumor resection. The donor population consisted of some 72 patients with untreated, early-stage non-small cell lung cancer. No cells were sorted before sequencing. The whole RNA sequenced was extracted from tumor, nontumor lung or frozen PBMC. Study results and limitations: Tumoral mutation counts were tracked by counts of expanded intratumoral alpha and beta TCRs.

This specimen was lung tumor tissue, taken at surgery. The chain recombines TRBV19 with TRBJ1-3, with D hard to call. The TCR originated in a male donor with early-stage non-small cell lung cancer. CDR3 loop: CASSPLWSGNTIYF. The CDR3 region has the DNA TGTGCCAGTAGTCCGCTTTGGTCTGGAAACACCATATATTTT.